The clone carrying this T cell receptor (beta chain) occurred once. The data derive from a study of shared clonotypes between healthy human individuals. Study information: Each donor had three CD4 naive, three CD4 memory, two CD8 naive and one CD8 memory plate.

Those who donated were healthy HIV-negative adults, with no recent acute infections or vaccinations reported. The table came from immunoSEQ multiplex PCR; TCRdb's copy has only in-frame clones and leaves some out. The data show around 340,000 clones, over 70% seen once. Trimming cost V 4 bases and J 5 bases; bases outside gene matches: 6. Germline CDR1 and CDR2: SGHRS and YFSETQ. The length of the CDR3 is 14 residues. V usage is TRBV5-1 and J usage is TRBJ2-5, with 9 bases that match TRBD2. The receptor comes from a young man in good health. The sample comprised memory CD4+ T cells sorted from blood. Subset defined: CD45RA-negative fraction. The CDR3 protein is CASSGRTSDETQYF. CDR3 coding DNA: TGCGCCAGCAGCGGAAGGACTAGCGATGAGACCCAGTACTTC.